The T cell receptor beta chain under discussion was sequenced for a study of shared clonotypes between healthy human individuals. Background on the study: In total, the donors were two women and a few men aged 18 to 49.

J was trimmed by 5 bases and V by 3 bases; bases with no gene match: 3. Germline V lookup: CDR1 SEHNR, CDR2 FQNEAQ (reference sequence). There are 14 residues in the CDR3. Study results and caveats: An anticipated effect of sequencing depth on clonotype sharing among donors was recognized. Against clonotypes common to all four donors, non-shared ones had lower generation probabilities.

This clone was seen once. Its antigen is as yet unknown. The sample holds other DNA sequences that translate to the same CDR3. The table came from immunoSEQ multiplex PCR; TCRdb's copy has only in-frame clones and leaves some out. The sample contains 2 million to 2.5 million clones, 90% to 96% of which appear only once. Sequencing was performed on naive CD4+ T cells sorted from blood. This sample's subset: CD45RA+ positively selected. This sequence joins TRBV7-9 and TRBJ1-5; TRBD1 aligns across 8 bases. This TCR was sampled from a man younger than 35 in good health. This CDR3 reads CASSLDRVDQPQHF. CDR3 in DNA: TGTGCCAGCAGCTTGGACAGGGTCGATCAGCCCCAGCATTTT.